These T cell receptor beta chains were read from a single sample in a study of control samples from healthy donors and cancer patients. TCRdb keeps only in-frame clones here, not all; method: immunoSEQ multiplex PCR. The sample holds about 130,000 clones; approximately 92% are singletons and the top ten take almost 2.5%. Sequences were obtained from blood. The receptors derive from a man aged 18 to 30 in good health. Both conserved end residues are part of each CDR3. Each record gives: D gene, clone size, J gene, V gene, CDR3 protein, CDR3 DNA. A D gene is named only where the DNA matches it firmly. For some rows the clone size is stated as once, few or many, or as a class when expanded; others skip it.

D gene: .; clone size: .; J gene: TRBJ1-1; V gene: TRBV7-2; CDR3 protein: CASSLVPGNTEAFF; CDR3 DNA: TGTGCCAGCAGCTTAGTTCCGGGGAACACTGAAGCTTTCTTT
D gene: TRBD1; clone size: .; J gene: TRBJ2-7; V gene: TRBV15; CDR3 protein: CATSRAQGAGYEQYF; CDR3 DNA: TGTGCCACCAGCAGAGCCCAGGGGGCTGGGTACGAGCAGTACTTC
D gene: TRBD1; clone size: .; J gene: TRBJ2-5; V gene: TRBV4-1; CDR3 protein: CASSQSVGQGQETQYF; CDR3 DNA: TGCGCCAGCAGCCAAAGCGTCGGACAGGGTCAAGAGACCCAGTACTTC
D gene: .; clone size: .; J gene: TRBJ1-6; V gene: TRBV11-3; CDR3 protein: CASSLDRGANSPLHF; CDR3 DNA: TGTGCCAGCAGCTTAGATCGGGGTGCTAATTCACCCCTCCACTTT
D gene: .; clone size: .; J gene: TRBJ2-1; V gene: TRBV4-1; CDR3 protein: CASSPGTSSSYNEQFF; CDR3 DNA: TGCGCCAGCAGCCCCGGGACTTCGAGCTCCTACAATGAGCAGTTCTTC
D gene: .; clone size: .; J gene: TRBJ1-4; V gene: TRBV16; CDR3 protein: CASSRGEKLFF; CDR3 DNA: TGTGCCAGCAGCCGAGGCGAAAAACTGTTTTTT
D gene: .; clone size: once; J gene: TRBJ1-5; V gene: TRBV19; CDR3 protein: CASSIAGGGVVLGQPQHF; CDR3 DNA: TGTGCCAGTAGTATTGCGGGAGGGGGTGTGGTACTCGGTCAGCCCCAGCATTTT
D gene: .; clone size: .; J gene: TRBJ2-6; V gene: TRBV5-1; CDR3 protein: CASSLPGFGGGRSGANVLTF; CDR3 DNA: TGCGCCAGCAGCTTGCCTGGCTTTGGGGGCGGACGCTCTGGGGCCAACGTCCTGACTTTC
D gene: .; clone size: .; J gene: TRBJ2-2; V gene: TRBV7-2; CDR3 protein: CASSGPGRNTGELFF; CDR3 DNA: TGTGCCAGCAGCGGACCCGGACGGAACACCGGGGAGCTGTTTTTT
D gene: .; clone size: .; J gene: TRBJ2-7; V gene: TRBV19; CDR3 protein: CASTNPDGSYEQYF; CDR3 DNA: TGTGCCAGTACCAACCCGGACGGCTCCTACGAGCAGTACTTC
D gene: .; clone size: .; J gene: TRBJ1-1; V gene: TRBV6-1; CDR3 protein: CASSERGSTEAFF; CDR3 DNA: TGTGCCAGCAGTGAAAGGGGTAGCACTGAAGCTTTCTTT
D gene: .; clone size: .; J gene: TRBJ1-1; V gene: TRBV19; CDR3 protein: CASTHRTEAFF; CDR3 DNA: TGTGCCAGTACCCACCGCACTGAAGCTTTCTTT
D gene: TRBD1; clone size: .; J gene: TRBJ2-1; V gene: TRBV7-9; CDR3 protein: CASSTRTGSYNEQFF; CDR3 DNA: TGTGCCAGCAGCACCCGGACAGGCTCCTACAATGAGCAGTTCTTC
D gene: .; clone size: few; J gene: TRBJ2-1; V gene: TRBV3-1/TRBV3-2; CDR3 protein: CASSLLNNEQFF; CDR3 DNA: TGTGCCAGCAGCCTCCTGAACAATGAGCAGTTCTTC
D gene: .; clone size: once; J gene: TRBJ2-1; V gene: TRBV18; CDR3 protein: CASSPDNYNEQFF; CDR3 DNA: TGTGCCAGCTCACCGGACAACTACAATGAGCAGTTCTTC
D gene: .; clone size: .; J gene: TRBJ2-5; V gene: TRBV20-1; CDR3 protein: CSARSQETQYF; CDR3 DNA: TGCAGTGCTAGATCGCAAGAGACCCAGTACTTC
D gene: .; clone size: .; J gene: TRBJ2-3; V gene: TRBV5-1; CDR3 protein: CASSRGTATDTQYF; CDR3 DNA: TGCGCCAGCAGCAGGGGGACCGCCACAGATACGCAGTATTTT
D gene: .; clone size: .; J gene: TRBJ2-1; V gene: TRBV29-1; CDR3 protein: CSVEDLNWAPGEQFF; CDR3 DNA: TGCAGCGTTGAAGATCTTAATTGGGCGCCGGGTGAGCAGTTCTTC
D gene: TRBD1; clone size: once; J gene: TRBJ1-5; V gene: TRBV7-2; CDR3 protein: CASRGTDNQPQHF; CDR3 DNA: TGTGCCAGCAGGGGGACAGACAATCAGCCCCAGCATTTT